These T cell receptor beta chains were read from a single sample in a study of T cell changes during pregnancy in multiple sclerosis. Repertoires were generated with immunoSEQ multiplex PCR, while TCRdb's copy carries only in-frame clones and drops some. Here the sample spans tens of thousands of clones, approximately 90% being singletons. The source material was CD4+ T cells from peripheral blood mononuclear cells, sampled in the first trimester of pregnancy. Receptor source: a female donor with multiple sclerosis, enrolled in a pregnancy study. CDR3s leave out the opening cysteine and the closing phenylalanine or tryptophan.

v_gene | CDR3aa
TRBV4-1 | ASSPGGASGGVYNEQF
TRBV30 | AWSVRVSYEQY
TRBV2 | ASSAGLASNYEQY
TRBV7-2 | ASRPRLAGVYEQY
TRBV5-4 | ASSLGQGITDTQY
TRBV11-2 | ASSLGLERTQY
TRBV20-1 | SASDQPQH
TRBV6-5 | ASTPFGNTEAF
TRBV19 | ASNPGQGNTQPQH
TRBV30 | AWSTGVYGYT
TRBV19 | ASTGAIEPQH
TRBV30 | ASPQGTGVSPLH
TRBV19 | ASSRRGQPQH
TRBV30 | AWRLRGIYNSPLH
TRBV27 | ASSLRAGEQY
TRBV27 | ASSFHQGALY
TRBV28 | ASTGDRGRARYT
TRBV13 | ASSSMAPIAGGPIEQY
TRBV10-3 | AISESVRVGKAF
TRBV4-2 | ASSQDGRQNSGNTIY
TRBV9 | ASSAGGFNSPLH
TRBV2 | ASRKTSGRFTGELF
TRBV10-3 | AISNRDAGANVLT
TRBV27 | ASTPSGVTGSNQPQH
TRBV19 | ASSMTGSTDTQY